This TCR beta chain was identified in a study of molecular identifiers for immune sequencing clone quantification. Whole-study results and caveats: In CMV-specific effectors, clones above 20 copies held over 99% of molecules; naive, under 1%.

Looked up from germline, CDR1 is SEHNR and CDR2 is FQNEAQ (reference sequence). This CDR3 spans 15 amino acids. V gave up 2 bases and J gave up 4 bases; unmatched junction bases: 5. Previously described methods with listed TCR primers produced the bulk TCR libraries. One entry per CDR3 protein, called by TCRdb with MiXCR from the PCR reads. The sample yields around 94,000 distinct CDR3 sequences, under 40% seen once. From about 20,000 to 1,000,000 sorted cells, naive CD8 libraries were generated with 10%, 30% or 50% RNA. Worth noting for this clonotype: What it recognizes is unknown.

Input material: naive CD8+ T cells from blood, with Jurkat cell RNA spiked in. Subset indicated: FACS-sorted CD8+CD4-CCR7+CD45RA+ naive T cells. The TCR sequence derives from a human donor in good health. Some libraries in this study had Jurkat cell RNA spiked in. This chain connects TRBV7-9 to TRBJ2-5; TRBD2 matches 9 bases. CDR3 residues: CASSLLAGEVETQYF. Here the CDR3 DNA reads TGTGCCAGCAGCTTATTAGCGGGAGAAGTAGAGACCCAGTACTTC.